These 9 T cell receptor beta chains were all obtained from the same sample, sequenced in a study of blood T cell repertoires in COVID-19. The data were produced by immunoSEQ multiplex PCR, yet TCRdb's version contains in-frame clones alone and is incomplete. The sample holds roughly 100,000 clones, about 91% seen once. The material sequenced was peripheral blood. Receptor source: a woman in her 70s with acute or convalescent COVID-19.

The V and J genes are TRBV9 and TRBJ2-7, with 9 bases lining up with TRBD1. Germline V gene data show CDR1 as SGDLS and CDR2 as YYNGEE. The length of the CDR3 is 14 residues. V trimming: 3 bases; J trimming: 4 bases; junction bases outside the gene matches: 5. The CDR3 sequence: CASSASGQGYEQYF. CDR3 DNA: TGTGCCAGCAGCGCCTCGGGACAGGGTTACGAGCAGTACTTC.

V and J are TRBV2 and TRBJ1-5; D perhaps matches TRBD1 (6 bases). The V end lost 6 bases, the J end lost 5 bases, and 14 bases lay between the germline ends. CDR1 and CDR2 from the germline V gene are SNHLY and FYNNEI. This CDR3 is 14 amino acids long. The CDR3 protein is CASSYRVSDQPQHF. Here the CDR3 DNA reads TGTGCCAGCAGCTACAGGGTTTCGGATCAGCCCCAGCATTTT.

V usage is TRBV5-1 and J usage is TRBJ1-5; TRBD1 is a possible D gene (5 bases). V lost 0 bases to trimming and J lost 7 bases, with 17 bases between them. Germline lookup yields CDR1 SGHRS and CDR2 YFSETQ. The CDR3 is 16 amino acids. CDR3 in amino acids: CASSLGGTEPGQPQHF. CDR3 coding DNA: TGCGCCAGCAGCTTGGGGGGCACAGAACCCGGGCAGCCCCAGCATTTT.

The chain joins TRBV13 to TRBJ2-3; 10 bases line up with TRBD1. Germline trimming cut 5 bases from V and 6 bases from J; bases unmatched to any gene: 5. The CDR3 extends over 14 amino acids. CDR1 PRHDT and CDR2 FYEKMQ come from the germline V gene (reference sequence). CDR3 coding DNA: TGTGCCAGCAGCCTGACAGGGGGCGCGGATACGCAGTATTTT. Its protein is CASSLTGGADTQYF.

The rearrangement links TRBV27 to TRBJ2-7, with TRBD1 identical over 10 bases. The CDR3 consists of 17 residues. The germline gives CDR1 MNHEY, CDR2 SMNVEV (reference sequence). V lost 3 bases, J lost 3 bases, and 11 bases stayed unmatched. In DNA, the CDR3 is TGTGCCAGCAGTTTCCCTGCCGCTGGGACAGGGGACTACGAGCAGTACTTC. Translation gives CASSFPAAGTGDYEQYF.

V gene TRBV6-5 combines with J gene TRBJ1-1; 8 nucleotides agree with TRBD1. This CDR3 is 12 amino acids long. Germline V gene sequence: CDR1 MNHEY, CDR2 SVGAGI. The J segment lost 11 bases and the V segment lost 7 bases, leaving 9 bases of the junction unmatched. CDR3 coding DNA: TGTGCCAGCACCACTCAGGGGGCCGGCGCTTTCTTT. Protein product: CASTTQGAGAFF.

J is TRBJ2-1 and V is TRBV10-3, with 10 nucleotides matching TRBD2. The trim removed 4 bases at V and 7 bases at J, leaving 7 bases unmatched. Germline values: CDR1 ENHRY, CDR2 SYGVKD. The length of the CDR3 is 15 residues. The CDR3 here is CAISGLAGARNEQFF. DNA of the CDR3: TGTGCCATCAGTGGTCTAGCGGGAGCTCGGAATGAGCAGTTCTTC.

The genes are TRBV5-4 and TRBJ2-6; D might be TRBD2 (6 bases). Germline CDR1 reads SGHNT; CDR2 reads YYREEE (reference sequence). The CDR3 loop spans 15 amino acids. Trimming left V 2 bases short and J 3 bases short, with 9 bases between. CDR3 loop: CASSFLGGGANVLTF. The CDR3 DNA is TGTGCCAGCAGCTTCTTGGGAGGTGGGGCCAACGTCCTGACTTTC. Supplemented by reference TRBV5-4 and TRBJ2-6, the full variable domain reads ETGVTQSPTHLIKTRGQQVTLRCSSQSGHNTVSWYQQALGQGPQFIFQYYREEENGRGNFPPRFSGLQFPNYSSELNVNALELDDSALYLCASSFLGGGANVLTFGAGSRLTVL.

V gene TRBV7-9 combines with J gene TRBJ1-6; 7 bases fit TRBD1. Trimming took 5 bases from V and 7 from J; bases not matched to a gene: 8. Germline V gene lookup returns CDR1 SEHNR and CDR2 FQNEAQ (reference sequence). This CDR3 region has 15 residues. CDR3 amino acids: CASSPREGANSPLHF. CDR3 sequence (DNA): TGTGCCAGCAGCCCCCGTGAGGGGGCGAATTCACCCCTCCACTTT. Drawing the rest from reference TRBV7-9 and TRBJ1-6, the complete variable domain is DTGVSQNPRHKITKRGQNVTFRCDPISEHNRLYWYRQTLGQGPEFLTYFQNEAQLEKSRLLSDRFSAERPKGSFSTLEIQRTEQGDSAMYLCASSPREGANSPLHFGNGTRLTVT.